This T cell receptor (beta chain) was identified in a study of Ad26.COV2.S vaccination and SARS-CoV-2 variants. Study at large: Participants got Ad26.COV2.S intramuscularly, once or twice 56 days apart.

A few counts support this clone. What it binds is not known. Study findings and constraints: Breadth of non-spike TCRs did not differ between vaccinees and placebo recipients.

TCRdb's table, derived via immunoSEQ multiplex PCR, lists solely in-frame clones and lacks some. This sample has 380,000 or so clones, with more than 85% found just once. The treatment here: about 20 received Ad26.COV2.S at low or high dose, single or two shots; roughly 5 received placebo; per-sample allocation not given. Specimen acquisition occurred on day 63 following the initial vaccine or placebo injection. Germline V gives CDR1 SGHNT, CDR2 YENEEA. CDR3 length: 13 amino acids. V was clipped by 5 bases and J by 1 base, with 7 bases between them. V gene TRBV11-3 combines with J gene TRBJ2-3; no reliable D call. The sequence came from a person aged 18-60 years who received the Ad26.COV2.S COVID-19 vaccine or a placebo. Sequenced material: peripheral blood, taken in a trial of Ad26.COV2.S vaccine versus placebo. In DNA form, the CDR3 reads TGTGCCAGCAGCCAAACAGGCACAGATACGCAGTATTTT. Translating gives CASSQTGTDTQYF.